Shown below are 29 T cell receptor beta chains from a single sample sequenced in a study of cytotoxic CD8 clonotypes in ibrutinib-treated CLL. Data came from immunoSEQ multiplex PCR; TCRdb stores just in-frame clones and leaves some out. The sample comprises 100,000 to 150,000 clones, approximately 83% of which are singletons, and approximately 2% rests with the top ten. The sample in question was PBMCs, obtained after 24 months of ibrutinib treatment. The origin of the receptors is a human donor with chronic lymphocytic leukemia.

This clone has only one observation. The J gene is TRBJ2-1, the V gene TRBV2, with D possibly matching TRBD1 (5 bases). The V end lost 6 bases, the J end lost 8 bases, and 17 bases lay between the germline ends. The germline gives CDR1 SNHLY, CDR2 FYNNEI. The CDR3 covers 14 residues. In DNA, the CDR3 is TGTGCCAGCAGGCCTAGGGGCCCAATGGATGAGCAGTTCTTC. Translating gives CASRPRGPMDEQFF.

The chain is built from TRBV6-5 and TRBJ1-1; a weak D match, TRBD1 (5 bases). V was cut by 7 bases and J by 2 bases, with 17 bases left in between. The CDR3 is made up of 15 amino acids. Germline lookup yields CDR1 MNHEY and CDR2 SVGAGI. CDR3 residues: CASISTGGGNTEAFF. The CDR3 DNA reads TGTGCCAGCATTTCCACTGGGGGGGGTAACACTGAAGCTTTCTTT.

The chain has TRBV7-6 and TRBJ2-7, with D perhaps given as TRBD1 or TRBD2 (5 bases each). The CDR3 extends over 14 amino acids. The V and J ends lost 4 bases and 5 bases respectively, with 15 bases between them. Germline values: CDR1 SGHVS, CDR2 FNYEAQ. The CDR3: CASSSGPIGDEQYF. CDR3 in DNA: TGTGCCAGCAGCTCGGGACCGATAGGGGACGAGCAGTACTTC.

The chain links TRBV23-1 to TRBJ1-1; no clear D. Being an ORF, TRBV23-1 has a function that is uncertain. This CDR3 comprises 16 residues. Trimming pared 4 bases from V and 0 bases from J, leaving 15 bases between. As DNA, the CDR3 is TGCGCCAGCAGTCGGCAGTTCCCCCCCTTGAACACTGAAGCTTTCTTT. It encodes CASSRQFPPLNTEAFF.

This chain connects TRBV27 to TRBJ1-1; 7 nucleotides align to TRBD1. V shed 6 bases, J shed 1 base, and the junction held 5 bases outside the gene matches. This CDR3 is built from 14 residues. Looked up from germline, CDR1 is MNHEY and CDR2 is SMNVEV (reference sequence). For the CDR3, the DNA is TGTGCCAGCAGCTTCGGGACAGCGAACACTGAAGCTTTCTTT. Its protein is CASSFGTANTEAFF.

The chain couples TRBV29-1 to TRBJ2-5; no clear D gene. From germline, CDR1 is SQVTM and CDR2 ANQGSEA. Trimming left V 3 bases short and J 5 bases short, with 7 bases between. The CDR3 runs to 11 residues. CDR3 DNA: TGCAGCGTTGAGGCAGTGGAGACCCAGTACTTC. Protein sequence: CSVEAVETQYF.

The J gene is TRBJ1-1, the V gene TRBV27, with D perhaps TRBD1 (6 bases). Germline values: CDR1 MNHEY, CDR2 SMNVEV (reference sequence). Trimming removed 6 bases from V and 6 bases from J, with 11 bases in between. CDR3 length: 12 amino acids. The DNA of the CDR3 is TGTGCCAGCAGGACAGGTGGGGCTGAAGCTTTCTTT. It is translated as CASRTGGAEAFF.

This CDR3 is CATSRGDRAFTEAFF. DNA of the CDR3: TGTGCCACCAGCAGAGGAGACAGAGCCTTCACTGAAGCTTTCTTT. The V gene is TRBV15, the J gene TRBJ1-1, with a weak D call TRBD1 (5 bases). The CDR3 is 15 amino acids. Germline values: CDR1 LNHNV, CDR2 YYDKDF (reference sequence). V lost 1 base, J lost 4 bases, and 13 bases lay in between.

The genes are TRBV9 and TRBJ1-5; D is undetermined. V lost 4 bases and J lost 2, with 13 bases in between. The CDR3 runs to 15 residues. Per germline, CDR1 SGDLS and CDR2 YYNGEE. The CDR3 nucleotides read TGTGCCAGCAGCCCCCTGTCGTCGGGCAATCAGCCCCAGCATTTT. It is translated as CASSPLSSGNQPQHF.

The V call is TRBV28, the J call TRBJ1-6; maybe TRBD1 (5 bases). Deletions cut 10 bases from V and 9 bases from J, with 19 bases between. The CDR3 totals 14 residues. In germline, CDR1 is MDHEN, CDR2 SYDVKM. The CDR3 DNA reads as TGTGCCATCCTTAAGGCAGGGTTGGGTTCACCCCTCCACTTT. It specifies CAILKAGLGSPLHF.

This clone was counted between two and nine times. This chain connects TRBV7-8 to TRBJ2-5; D gene unclear. The CDR3 consists of 17 residues. Trimming removed 5 bases at V and 3 bases at J, with 22 bases between. Germline V CDR1 and CDR2: SGHVS, FQNEAQ. The CDR3 here is CASSPARRAEPKETQYF. The CDR3 DNA reads as TGTGCCAGCAGCCCAGCCAGAAGGGCTGAACCCAAAGAGACCCAGTACTTC.

The chain couples TRBV4-3 to TRBJ1-4; perhaps TRBD1 as D (5 bases). Germline V CDR1 and CDR2: LGHNA, YSLEER. V lost 1 base and J 7 bases, leaving 16 bases between the germline ends. This CDR3 region has 16 residues. The CDR3 region is CASSQGEGVRGEKLFF. CDR3 nucleotide sequence: TGCGCCAGCAGCCAAGGGGAAGGGGTCCGGGGTGAAAAACTGTTTTTT.

Only a few counts were recorded for this clone. The V and J genes are TRBV5-1 and TRBJ1-5; maybe TRBD1 (5 bases). This CDR3 spans 14 amino acids. V lost 0 bases, J lost 5 bases, and 9 bases lay in between. The germline V gene encodes CDR1 SGHRS and CDR2 YFSETQ. The CDR3 loop reads CASSLEGFDQPQHF. Here the CDR3 DNA reads TGCGCCAGCAGCTTGGAGGGGTTTGATCAGCCCCAGCATTTT.

The chain couples TRBV19 to TRBJ2-2; no definite D call. CDR1 is LNHDA, CDR2 SQIVND, per germline (reference sequence). This CDR3 has 13 residues. V was cut by 5 bases and J by 1 base, with 5 bases left in between. The CDR3 spells CASSSLNTGELFF. The CDR3 nucleotides read TGTGCCAGTAGTTCACTGAACACCGGGGAGCTGTTTTTT. Full variable domain (rest looked up from reference TRBV19 and TRBJ2-2): DGGITQSPKYLFRKEGQNVTLSCEQNLNHDAMYWYRQDPGQGLRLIYYSQIVNDFQKGDIAEGYSVSREKKESFPLTVTSAQKNPTAFYLCASSSLNTGELFFGEGSRLTVL.

This chain connects TRBV5-6 to TRBJ1-1; unclear D gene. Per the germline V gene, CDR1 is SGHDT and CDR2 is YYEEEE. V lost 0 bases, J lost 6 bases, and 6 bases lay in between. This CDR3 region has 12 residues. The CDR3 DNA follows: TGTGCCAGCAGCTTGGTGGGTCCTGAAGCTTTCTTT. This encodes CASSLVGPEAFF.

The V and J genes are TRBV2 and TRBJ2-5, with TRBD2 identical over 11 bases. Per the germline V gene, CDR1 is SNHLY and CDR2 is FYNNEI. The CDR3 extends over 17 amino acids. With 6 bases clipped from V and 6 bases from J, the junction kept 15 bases outside the gene matches. CDR3 sequence (DNA): TGTGCCAGCAGCCGAAGACTAGCGGGGAGCCTTGAGAAGACCCAGTACTTC. Amino acid sequence: CASSRRLAGSLEKTQYF. Drawing the rest from reference TRBV2 and TRBJ2-5, the complete variable domain is EPEVTQTPSHQVTQMGQEVILRCVPISNHLYFYWYRQILGQKVEFLVSFYNNEISEKSEIFDDQFSVERPDGSNFTLKIRSTKLEDSAMYFCASSRRLAGSLEKTQYFGPGTRLLVL.

The chain combines TRBV5-6 with TRBJ2-2, with 7 bases lining up with TRBD1. Trimming removed 1 base from V and 0 bases from J; junction bases left unmatched: 3. Germline CDR1 reads SGHDT; CDR2 reads YYEEEE. The CDR3 spans 16 residues. The CDR3 coding sequence is TGTGCCAGCAGCTTGATGGACAGGTCGAACACCGGGGAGCTGTTTTTT. Its translation is CASSLMDRSNTGELFF.

The rearrangement uses TRBV2 and TRBJ1-1; D unclear. The V and J ends lost 4 bases and 8 bases respectively, with 8 bases between them. Germline V gene sequence: CDR1 SNHLY, CDR2 FYNNEI. There are 11 residues in the CDR3. CDR3 loop: CASSATREAFF. The DNA for the CDR3 is TGTGCCAGCAGTGCCACACGGGAAGCTTTCTTT.

The rearrangement uses TRBV12-1 and TRBJ2-5; the table gives TRBD2 as D, unverified against the DNA. TRBV12-1 is deemed a pseudogene. The CDR3 runs to 17 residues. CDR3 loop: CASSSPRGGVPQETQYF. The CDR3 region has the DNA TGTGCCAGCAGCTCCCCTCGGGGGGGAGTACCTCAAGAGACCCAGTACTTC.

This clone appeared a single time. The V and J genes are TRBV7-8 and TRBJ1-1; 8 bases fit TRBD1. CDR1 and CDR2 from the germline V gene are SGHVS and FQNEAQ. The trim removed 1 base at V and 1 base at J, leaving 5 bases unmatched. This CDR3 spans 16 amino acids. The CDR3 spells CASSLGGDRRNTEAFF. The CDR3, as DNA: TGTGCCAGCAGCTTAGGGGGGGACAGGCGGAACACTGAAGCTTTCTTT.

The chain carries TRBV7-2 and TRBJ1-5; D remains unclear. Germline CDR1 reads SGHTA; CDR2 reads FQGNSA. Trimming took off 3 bases at V and 1 base at J, with 7 bases between the two ends. This CDR3 has 14 residues. The CDR3 loop is CASSFSPSNQPQHF. The CDR3 DNA reads TGTGCCAGCAGCTTCAGCCCAAGCAATCAGCCCCAGCATTTT.

The chain joins TRBV18 to TRBJ2-7; 9 bases agree with TRBD1. The germline gives CDR1 KGHSH, CDR2 LQKENI. V shed 6 bases and J 2 bases; nucleotides not matched to a gene: 11. The CDR3 consists of 16 residues. CDR3 in amino acids: CASSHQLGQGPYEQYF. CDR3 bases: TGTGCCAGCTCCCACCAGTTGGGACAGGGACCCTACGAGCAGTACTTC.

The chain carries TRBV4-1 and TRBJ1-4; D uncertain. CDR1 is MGHRA, CDR2 YSYEKL, per germline. The CDR3 runs 15 residues. V was shortened by 0 bases and J by 6 bases, with 11 bases between the two germline ends. This CDR3 is CASSQDGSLDEKLFF. Written as DNA, the CDR3 is TGCGCCAGCAGCCAAGACGGCAGTCTGGATGAAAAACTGTTTTTT.

The chain recombines TRBV19 with TRBJ1-2, with 12 bases matching TRBD1. After removal of 8 bases from V and 5 bases from J, the junction contained 9 bases not matched to a gene. CDR3 length: 15 amino acids. CDR1 is LNHDA and CDR2 is SQIVND in the germline V gene (reference sequence). The CDR3 reads CASGRDRGQGYGYTF. CDR3 coding DNA: TGTGCCAGTGGCCGGGACAGGGGGCAGGGGTATGGCTACACCTTC. Combining the CDR3 with reference TRBV19 and TRBJ1-2 gives the whole variable domain DGGITQSPKYLFRKEGQNVTLSCEQNLNHDAMYWYRQDPGQGLRLIYYSQIVNDFQKGDIAEGYSVSREKKESFPLTVTSAQKNPTAFYLCASGRDRGQGYGYTFGSGTRLTVV.

The chain links TRBV6-1 to TRBJ2-1; D might be TRBD2 (6 bases). The CDR3 is 17 residues long. V was clipped by 3 bases and J by 2 bases, with 17 bases between them. CDR1 and CDR2 from the germline V gene are MNHNS and SASEGT. The CDR3 region is CASSDQAGMSTYNEQFF. In DNA form, the CDR3 reads TGTGCCAGCAGTGATCAGGCGGGGATGAGTACCTACAATGAGCAGTTCTTC.

Here the CDR3 DNA reads TGTGCCAGCAGCCCCGGGCAGGGGGTAGGGACTGAAGCTTTCTTT. Its translation: CASSPGQGVGTEAFF. V gene TRBV5-4 combines with J gene TRBJ1-1; 7 nucleotides line up with TRBD1. The CDR3 loop spans 15 amino acids. After removal of 4 bases from V and 5 bases from J, the junction contained 11 bases not matched to a gene. Germline CDR1 is SGHNT and CDR2 is YYREEE (reference sequence).

The chain combines TRBV15 with TRBJ1-5, with unresolved D. The germline V gene has CDR1 LNHNV and CDR2 YYDKDF (reference sequence). The CDR3 length is 13 residues. V shed 0 bases and J shed 7 bases, with 7 bases lying between them. The CDR3 DNA follows: TGTGCCACCAGCAGAGACCCCAAGCAGCCCCAGCATTTT. Protein product: CATSRDPKQPQHF.

This clone was seen a handful of times. The CDR3 loop is CSVVDPGGYTEAFF. As DNA, the CDR3 is TGCAGCGTCGTGGACCCCGGAGGGTACACTGAAGCTTTCTTT. V is TRBV29-1 and J is TRBJ1-1, with unresolved D. Germline CDR1 is SQVTM and CDR2 is ANQGSEA. V shed 6 bases and J shed 3 bases, with 17 bases lying between them. The CDR3 extends over 14 amino acids.

This clone has just one count. The genes are TRBV7-8 and TRBJ1-2; D possibly corresponds to TRBD1 (5 bases). The germline V gene encodes CDR1 SGHVS and CDR2 FQNEAQ. The V end lost 5 bases, the J end lost 5 bases, and 12 bases lay between the germline ends. The CDR3 length is 13 residues. CDR3 sequence reads: CASSPVGGYGYTF. In nucleotides, the CDR3 is TGTGCCAGCAGCCCGGTGGGGGGGTATGGCTACACCTTC.